The clone carrying this TCR beta chain was picked up a small number of times. Germline V gene lookup returns CDR1 SGHRS and CDR2 YFSETQ. CDR3 length equals 16 residues. V dropped 4 bases and J dropped 5 bases, with 18 bases sitting between them. This record comes from a study of T cell repertoires in cytomegalovirus infection. Via MiXCR, TCRdb re-called the reads, giving one row per CDR3 protein. The table shows 250,000 to 300,000 distinct CDR3 sequences, with more than 20% occurring only once. The sample was PBMCs. The chain is built from TRBV5-1 and TRBJ2-2; D possibly corresponds to TRBD2 (6 bases). The sequence was collected from a human donor in good health (CMV status not recorded). Some clones in this sample may be carry-over from other donors' samples. CDR3 coding DNA: TGCGCCAGCAGCCTGGGGGGTAGCGGAAGTACCGGGGAGCTGTTTTTT. It yields the protein CASSLGGSGSTGELFF.